The 18 T cell receptor beta chains in this list originate from one sample, sequenced in a study of CD8 T cells in Susac syndrome. Random hexamers were used to reverse transcribe an amount of about 0.45 to 1 ug RNA. TCRdb re-derived calls from the immunoSEQ multiplex PCR reads in MiXCR, one entry per CDR3 protein. In the table there are 170,000 or so distinct CDR3 sequences, approximately 93% of which are singletons. The material sequenced was CD4+ T cells from PBMCs. These receptors all stem from a human donor with multiple sclerosis.

The chain combines TRBV20-1 with TRBJ1-6, with no clear D. The germline gives CDR1 DFQATT, CDR2 SNEGSKA (reference sequence). V was shortened by 2 bases and J by 3 bases, with 11 bases between the two germline ends. There are 15 residues in the CDR3. CDR3 in amino acids: CSARIKKGYNSPLHF. CDR3 bases: TGCAGTGCTAGAATCAAGAAGGGCTATAATTCACCCCTCCACTTT.

The chain links TRBV24-1 to TRBJ2-6, with 8 bases identical to TRBD1. After removal of 9 bases from V and 1 base from J, the junction contained 10 bases not matched to a gene. This CDR3 is built from 17 residues. CDR1 is KGHDR, CDR2 SFDVKD, per germline. In DNA, the CDR3 is TGTGCCACCCACCCGGGACAGGCCCAATCTGGGGCCAACGTCCTGACTTTC. Its translation is CATHPGQAQSGANVLTF.

V and J are TRBV20-1 and TRBJ2-1; either TRBD1 or TRBD2 may supply D (5 bases each). Germline CDR1 is DFQATT and CDR2 is SNEGSKA (reference sequence). V was cut by 5 bases and J by 0 bases, with 14 bases left in between. CDR3 length: 15 residues. This CDR3 is CSAQEGMSSYNEQFF. In nucleotides, the CDR3 is TGCAGTGCTCAAGAGGGGATGAGCTCCTACAATGAGCAGTTCTTC.

V gene TRBV14 combines with J gene TRBJ2-5; D tentatively fits TRBD1 or TRBD2 (6 bases each). CDR3 length: 15 residues. The V gene's germline CDR1 is SGHDN and CDR2 FVKESK. With 4 bases removed from V and 1 base from J, the gap between germline ends came to 13 bases. The CDR3 reads CASSPRGLVQETQYF. As DNA, the CDR3 is TGTGCCAGCAGCCCCCGGGGGCTAGTCCAAGAGACCCAGTACTTC.

This CDR3 reads CASSLDGTSGGETQYF. The CDR3 DNA reads as TGCGCCAGCAGCTTGGATGGGACTAGCGGAGGAGAGACCCAGTACTTC. This chain uses TRBV5-1 with TRBJ2-5, with 11 bases aligning to TRBD2. Trimming at V came to 0 bases and at J to 4 bases, leaving 5 bases not matched to a gene. Germline V gene lookup returns CDR1 SGHRS and CDR2 YFSETQ. This CDR3 is built from 16 residues.

This chain joins TRBV6-2 or TRBV6-3 and TRBJ2-5; TRBD2 might be the D (6 bases). CDR3 length equals 12 residues. Trimming left V 8 bases short and J 4 bases short, with 11 bases between. Germline-derived CDR1 and CDR2 are MNHEY and SVGEGT. The CDR3 DNA reads as TGTGCCAGCCGGAGGGGTCGAGAGACCCAGTACTTC. Its protein product is CASRRGRETQYF.

The V call is TRBV20-1, the J call TRBJ1-5; D is unclear. The length of the CDR3 is 12 residues. V lost 3 bases and J lost 4, with 7 bases in between. CDR1 is DFQATT and CDR2 is SNEGSKA in the germline V gene (reference sequence). The CDR3 coding sequence is TGCAGTGCTAGGGGCGGGAATCAGCCCCAGCATTTT. This codes for CSARGGNQPQHF.

The gene calls are TRBV30 and TRBJ2-7, with TRBD1 matching 11 bases. Trimming removed 5 bases from V and 5 bases from J; junction bases left unmatched: 5. Germline CDR1 GTSNPN, CDR2 SVGIG (reference sequence). The CDR3 runs 13 residues. The CDR3, as DNA: TGTGCCTGGGGACAGGGGGCGTTAAACGAGCAGTACTTC. Translated: CAWGQGALNEQYF.

The chain links TRBV5-1 to TRBJ2-3, with 10 bases that match TRBD2. Germline trimming cut 3 bases from V and 0 bases from J; bases unmatched to any gene: 10. Looked up from germline, CDR1 is SGHRS and CDR2 is YFSETQ. The length of the CDR3 is 18 residues. CDR3 coding DNA: TGCGCCAGCAGCTCTTCCCTCCCAGCGGGAGGGAGCACAGATACGCAGTATTTT. It encodes CASSSSLPAGGSTDTQYF.

The chain links TRBV20-1 to TRBJ2-7; 9 positions agree with TRBD1. Trimming cost V 5 bases and J 2 bases; bases outside gene matches: 7. This CDR3 region has 14 residues. CDR1 and CDR2 from the germline V gene are DFQATT and SNEGSKA (reference sequence). The CDR3 sequence: CSAVPGTGTYEQYF. The CDR3 nucleotides read TGCAGTGCTGTACCCGGGACAGGGACCTACGAGCAGTACTTC.

The chain combines TRBV11-2 with TRBJ1-2; the match to TRBD1 covers 10 bases. CDR1 SGHAT and CDR2 FQNNGV come from the germline V gene. The CDR3 is made up of 14 amino acids. V trimming: 5 bases; J trimming: 8 bases; junction bases outside the gene matches: 8. CDR3 sequence reads: CASSPSRDRGGYTF. The CDR3 nucleotides are TGTGCCAGCAGCCCGAGCCGGGACAGGGGCGGCTACACCTTC.

The J gene is TRBJ2-7, the V gene TRBV4-3; TRBD1 might be the D (7 bases). The germline V and J ends were trimmed by 1 base and 3 bases, with 10 bases remaining between them. This CDR3 has 14 amino acids. Per germline, CDR1 LGHNA and CDR2 YSLEER. The CDR3 coding sequence is TGCGCCAGCAGCCAAGCGGGGGACAGCTACGAGCAGTACTTC. Amino acid sequence: CASSQAGDSYEQYF.

The V gene is TRBV30, the J gene TRBJ1-2, with D unclear. Trimming left V 0 bases short and J 6 bases short, with 11 bases between. Germline V gene sequence: CDR1 GTSNPN, CDR2 SVGIG (reference sequence). This CDR3 is built from 13 residues. The CDR3 sequence is CAWSVLSVDGYTF. CDR3 bases: TGTGCCTGGAGTGTACTTTCGGTAGATGGCTACACCTTC.

This clonotype was detected only once. This chain connects TRBV30 to TRBJ1-1; D not certain. The CDR3 has 12 amino acids. V was cut by 3 bases and J by 1 base, with 6 bases left in between. Germline V gene data show CDR1 as GTSNPN and CDR2 as SVGIG (reference sequence). The CDR3 DNA reads as TGTGCCTGGAGCGAGTCGAACACTGAAGCTTTCTTT. Encoded protein: CAWSESNTEAFF.

In DNA form, the CDR3 reads TGTGCCAGCAGCTTGGGGCCTTTAGGCACTGAAGCTTTCTTT. It encodes CASSLGPLGTEAFF. The chain carries TRBV7-2 and TRBJ1-1, with D maybe TRBD1 (5 bases). The CDR3 has 14 residues. V gave up 3 bases and J gave up 4 bases, with 12 bases separating them. Germline V lookup: CDR1 SGHTA, CDR2 FQGNSA.

The chain couples TRBV7-8 to TRBJ1-6, with D unclear. The germline CDR1 and CDR2 sequences are SGHVS and FQNEAQ. The CDR3 runs 16 residues. The V end lost 1 base, the J end lost 6 bases, and 13 bases lay between the germline ends. The CDR3 loop is CASSLVVGAGNSPLHF. The CDR3 DNA reads as TGTGCCAGCAGCTTAGTTGTCGGCGCCGGTAATTCACCCCTCCACTTT.

This clonotype is a singleton in its sample. The CDR3, as DNA: TGTGCCAGCAGCTTGGCCCTAGGAGGCACTGAAGCTTTCTTT. Encoded protein: CASSLALGGTEAFF. The gene calls are TRBV5-4 and TRBJ1-1; D unclear. V was trimmed by 0 bases and J by 4 bases, leaving 10 bases between them. CDR1 SGHNT and CDR2 YYREEE come from the germline V gene (reference sequence). The CDR3 spans 14 residues.

The chain uses TRBV3-1 and TRBJ2-5, with TRBD1 matching over 8 bases. Germline-derived CDR1 and CDR2 are LGHDT and YNNKEL (reference sequence). There are 14 residues in the CDR3. J lost 5 bases, V lost 2 bases, and 4 bases had no gene match. The CDR3 sequence is CASSQTGGTETQYF. CDR3 coding DNA: TGTGCCAGCAGCCAAACAGGGGGTACGGAGACCCAGTACTTC.